The sequence of this TCR beta chain was determined in a study of cytomegalovirus exposure and HLA in healthy donors. Produced via immunoSEQ multiplex PCR; TCRdb's table is partial and in-frame only. The data contain some 170,000 clones, around 85% of them singletons. Study results and caveats: The authors enumerated some 160 TCR beta chains as linked to cytomegalovirus.

About this clone: As yet, its antigen is unknown.

The source material was PBMCs. The clonotype comes from a woman aged 25-40 years in good health and CMV-seronegative.

The CDR3 reads CASSLFWVVSDTQYF. The CDR3, as DNA: TGCGCCAGCAGCTTGTTTTGGGTGGTTTCGGATACGCAGTATTTT. The chain couples TRBV5-1 to TRBJ2-3; no clear D gene. V lost 1 base to trimming and J lost 6 bases, with 15 bases between them. Germline V gene lookup returns CDR1 SGHRS and CDR2 YFSETQ. The CDR3 spans 15 residues.